This T cell receptor beta chain originates from a study of a mutant IDH1 vaccine in newly diagnosed glioma. Study-wide points: Pseudoprogression seemingly bore no relation to changes in top peripheral T cell clonotypes.

CDR1 and CDR2 (germline): MNHNS, SASEGT. V lost 3 bases to trimming and J lost 2 bases, with 6 bases between them. There are 13 residues in the CDR3. Comments on this clone: Its antigen remains unknown.

Sequenced by immunoSEQ multiplex PCR; TCRdb stores in-frame clones only, minus some. This table holds more than 50,000 clones, around 85% found once. Time point denoted: baseline, week 1 (first vaccination visit). As for treatment: pre-vaccination baseline after standard-of-care therapy. The J gene is TRBJ2-3, the V gene TRBV6-1; no clear D. This sample comprised PBMCs, obtained from a glioma patient treated with radiotherapy, temozolomide or both. This TCR was recovered from a man aged 30-40 years with glioma. The DNA for the CDR3 is TGTGCCAGCAGTGATACATACACAGATACGCAGTATTTT. Its protein is CASSDTYTDTQYF.